These 26 T cell receptor beta chains were all obtained from the same sample, sequenced in a study of cytomegalovirus exposure and HLA in healthy donors (dated by TCRdb to 2016 to 2017). The library relied on the immunoSEQ multiplex PCR assay. The multiplex PCR relied on a mix of 60 forward primers for TCR Vbeta segments and 13 reverse primers for TCR Jbeta segments. TCRdb provides this immuneACCESS table in a form limited to in-frame rearrangements. Some clones are lacking; in checked studies, under half of them reflect an unresolved V gene, and why the rest are absent is not known. The sample has over 150,000 clones on record, about 75% of them singletons. The ten most abundant clones make up 1.3% to 1.5% of the sample. The specimen sequenced was PBMCs. These receptors were taken from a man aged 18 to 30 in good health and CMV-seronegative.

A single count supports this clone. The rearrangement links TRBV9 to TRBJ1-2; tentatively, D is TRBD1 (5 bases). Trimming left V 7 bases short and J 2 bases short, with 18 bases between. The germline CDR1 and CDR2 sequences are SGDLS and YYNGEE. The CDR3 runs to 15 residues. CDR3 in DNA: TGTGCCAGCGGCCCCCAAGGGGCTCAAAACTATGGCTACACCTTC. Translating gives CASGPQGAQNYGYTF.

This clone was counted a few times. This CDR3 reads CASSQGLPNNEQFF. In DNA form, the CDR3 reads TGCGCCAGCAGCCAAGGACTACCCAACAATGAGCAGTTCTTC. The chain combines TRBV4-3 with TRBJ2-1, with D possibly TRBD2 on 5 matching bases. The CDR3 runs to 14 residues. Germline V gene sequence: CDR1 LGHNA, CDR2 YSLEER. The V end was cut by 1 base, the J end by 5 bases, with 9 bases between.

This clone was seen only a few times. This sequence joins TRBV6-5 and TRBJ1-4; TRBD1 matches at 9 bases. The CDR3 has 14 amino acids. The ends lost 6 bases at V and 8 bases at J; junction bases unmatched: 7. Germline CDR1 is MNHEY and CDR2 is SVGAGI. The DNA for the CDR3 is TGTGCCAGCAGGGACAGGGGAGGAGGGGAAAAACTGTTTTTT. It yields the protein CASRDRGGGEKLFF.

This clone was seen more than once but under ten times. The V call is TRBV27, the J call TRBJ1-1; maybe TRBD1 (5 bases). The CDR3 contains 14 residues. Trimming left V 2 bases short and J 3 bases short, with 10 bases between. The germline CDR1 and CDR2 sequences are MNHEY and SMNVEV (reference sequence). CDR3 amino acids: CASSLRRGDTEAFF. The CDR3 nucleotides are TGTGCCAGCAGTTTACGGCGGGGGGACACTGAAGCTTTCTTT.

The V and J genes are TRBV7-9 and TRBJ2-7, with D possibly TRBD1 on 5 matching bases. Trimming took off 1 base at V and 4 bases at J, with 14 bases between the two ends. The germline V gene encodes CDR1 SEHNR and CDR2 FQNEAQ (reference sequence). The CDR3 length is 15 residues. As DNA, the CDR3 is TGTGCCAGCAGCTTAGGCCTGGGGCGCCAGTACGAGCAGTACTTC. This gives the protein CASSLGLGRQYEQYF.

The V call is TRBV27, the J call TRBJ2-1, with 12 bases identical to TRBD1. The CDR3 contains 18 residues. CDR1 is MNHEY and CDR2 is SMNVEV in the germline V gene (reference sequence). Germline trimming cut 6 bases from V and 8 bases from J; bases unmatched to any gene: 17. CDR3 nucleotides: TGTGCCAGCAGCCTAGACTTCCCCGGGACAGGGGGCTTGTATGAGCAGTTCTTC. It yields the protein CASSLDFPGTGGLYEQFF.

This sequence joins TRBV4-3 and TRBJ2-7, with TRBD2 matching 14 bases. There are 18 residues in the CDR3. The germline gives CDR1 LGHNA, CDR2 YSLEER. Trimming removed 3 bases from V and 3 bases from J; junction bases left unmatched: 10. CDR3: CASSQETGTSGSNYEQYF. Written as DNA, the CDR3 is TGCGCCAGCAGCCAGGAGACCGGGACTAGCGGGAGTAACTACGAGCAGTACTTC.

This chain links TRBV6-5 with TRBJ2-5; D perhaps matches TRBD1 (5 bases). From germline, CDR1 is MNHEY and CDR2 SVGAGI. The CDR3 covers 14 residues. The V end was cut by 0 bases, the J end by 5 bases, with 10 bases between. The CDR3 DNA reads TGTGCCAGCAGTTACTCGACAGTACGGGAGACCCAGTACTTC. Translation: CASSYSTVRETQYF.

There are a few counts of this clone. This chain joins TRBV10-1 and TRBJ2-1; 9 bases are shared with TRBD1. Trimming at V came to 4 bases and at J to 2 bases, leaving 3 bases not matched to a gene. Germline lookup yields CDR1 WNHNN and CDR2 SYGVQD (reference sequence). There are 15 residues in the CDR3. CDR3 sequence (DNA): TGCGCCAGCAGTGCCGGACAGGGGACCTACAATGAGCAGTTCTTC. It yields the protein CASSAGQGTYNEQFF.

The CDR3 sequence: CAISRGLDGELFF. CDR3 nucleotide sequence: TGTGCCATCAGCAGGGGGCTGGACGGGGAGCTGTTTTTT. The V and J genes are TRBV10-3 and TRBJ2-2; 8 bases are shared with TRBD1. Germline lookup yields CDR1 ENHRY and CDR2 SYGVKD. The CDR3 length is 13 residues. V shed 6 bases and J 7 bases; nucleotides not matched to a gene: 4.

The chain recombines TRBV28 with TRBJ2-1; 9 nucleotides line up with TRBD1. The CDR3 extends over 17 amino acids. Trimming cost V 5 bases and J 5 bases; bases outside gene matches: 13. The germline V gene encodes CDR1 MDHEN and CDR2 SYDVKM. The CDR3 DNA reads as TGTGCCAGCAGTCCGATCCCCTACAGGGGGCAACACAATGAGCAGTTCTTC. This encodes CASSPIPYRGQHNEQFF.

The V and J genes are TRBV4-1 and TRBJ2-7; 11 bases match TRBD1. The CDR3 covers 15 residues. Germline V gene data show CDR1 as MGHRA and CDR2 as YSYEKL. V gave up 1 base and J gave up 6 bases; unmatched junction bases: 5. The CDR3 DNA is TGCGCCAGCAGCCAAGTTCAGGGACAGGGGGGCGAGCAGTACTTC. Amino acids: CASSQVQGQGGEQYF.

The chain combines TRBV7-2 with TRBJ2-1; a weak D match, TRBD2 (6 bases). This CDR3 contains 15 residues. CDR1 is SGHTA and CDR2 is FQGNSA in the germline V gene. Trimming shortened V by 3 bases and J by 9 bases, and 18 bases separated the two germline ends. CDR3 residues: CASSFAAGPHGEQFF. The CDR3, as DNA: TGTGCCAGCAGCTTTGCAGCGGGCCCGCATGGTGAGCAGTTCTTC.

The chain's CDR3 is CASSVGLAGAPSQYF. DNA for the CDR3: TGTGCCAGCAGTGTGGGACTAGCGGGAGCCCCATCGCAGTATTTT. The rearrangement uses TRBV2 and TRBJ2-3; the match to TRBD2 covers 14 bases. From germline, CDR1 is SNHLY and CDR2 FYNNEI. This CDR3 is 15 amino acids long. J lost 10 bases, V lost 4 bases, and 7 bases had no gene match.

This clone has only a few counts. The rearrangement joins TRBV6-5 to TRBJ1-1, with a weak D call TRBD1 (6 bases). The germline gives CDR1 MNHEY, CDR2 SVGAGI. The CDR3 consists of 15 residues. Trimming took 5 bases from V and 11 from J, leaving 24 bases between them. CDR3 sequence: CASSPPGGGGIGAFF. The CDR3 region has the DNA TGTGCCAGCAGTCCCCCCGGAGGGGGGGGGATTGGTGCTTTCTTT.

This chain uses TRBV10-3 with TRBJ2-3; 9 bases line up with TRBD1. Looked up from germline, CDR1 is ENHRY and CDR2 is SYGVKD. The V gene end was trimmed by 4 bases and the J gene end by 4 bases; junction bases not matched to a gene: 9. CDR3 length: 16 residues. The CDR3 sequence is CAISGPGQGTADTQYF. DNA of the CDR3: TGTGCCATCAGTGGACCGGGACAGGGAACGGCAGATACGCAGTATTTT.

This clone was recorded once. The chain employs TRBV9 and TRBJ2-4, with D tentatively TRBD2 (6 bases). The CDR3 runs 16 residues. CDR1 SGDLS and CDR2 YYNGEE come from the germline V gene. Trimming left V 1 base short and J 3 bases short, with 14 bases between. CDR3 sequence reads: CASSVRGSPDKNIQYF. The DNA for the CDR3 is TGTGCCAGCAGCGTACGGGGGAGCCCGGACAAAAACATTCAGTACTTC. Together with reference TRBV9 and TRBJ2-4, the CDR3 gives the full variable domain: DSGVTQTPKHLITATGQRVTLRCSPRSGDLSVYWYQQSLDQGLQFLIQYYNGEERAKGNILERFSAQQFPDLHSELNLSSLELGDSALYFCASSVRGSPDKNIQYFGAGTRLSVL.

CDR3: CASSQSGNTEAFF. CDR3 DNA sequence: TGTGCCAGCAGCCAATCCGGGAACACTGAAGCTTTCTTT. This sequence joins TRBV14 and TRBJ1-1; D remains unclear. V was trimmed by 2 bases and J by 1 base, leaving 5 bases between them. The CDR3 contains 13 residues. Germline-derived CDR1 and CDR2 are SGHDN and FVKESK.

The V gene is TRBV28, the J gene TRBJ1-1; 7 bases agree with TRBD1. The CDR3 is made up of 12 amino acids. V shed 10 bases, J shed 4 bases, and the junction held 6 bases outside the gene matches. Germline V CDR1 and CDR2: MDHEN, SYDVKM. The CDR3 here is CATRQGTTEAFF. In DNA, the CDR3 is TGTGCCACTCGACAGGGTACCACTGAAGCTTTCTTT.

This sequence joins TRBV12-5 and TRBJ2-7; tentatively, D is TRBD2 (6 bases). The CDR3 totals 14 residues. Deletions cut 6 bases from V and 2 bases from J, with 14 bases between. The V gene's germline CDR1 is LGHNT and CDR2 FRNRAP. CDR3 in amino acids: CASGLRRGPYEQYF. DNA of the CDR3: TGTGCTAGTGGGTTACGGAGGGGCCCCTACGAGCAGTACTTC.

J is TRBJ2-1 and V is TRBV5-4, with D perhaps matching TRBD2 (6 bases). Germline loops: CDR1 SGHNT, CDR2 YYREEE (reference sequence). Between the trimmed V and J ends, which lost 4 bases and 7 bases, there was a span of 15 bases. CDR3 size: 14 residues. The CDR3 loop is CASSRLVFGNEQFF. Written as DNA, the CDR3 is TGTGCCAGCAGCCGACTAGTTTTTGGTAATGAGCAGTTCTTC.

The rearrangement joins TRBV30 to TRBJ1-2, with D uncertain. Trimming removed 5 bases at V and 5 bases at J, with 12 bases between. The CDR3 runs to 12 residues. Germline lookup yields CDR1 GTSNPN and CDR2 SVGIG (reference sequence). CDR3 protein: CAWDGLPYGYTF. The CDR3, as DNA: TGTGCCTGGGACGGACTGCCATATGGCTACACCTTC. The variable domain in full, with the rest retrieved from reference TRBV30 and TRBJ1-2, is SQTIHQWPATLVQPVGSPLSLECTVEGTSNPNLYWYRQAAGRGLQLLFYSVGIGQISSEVPQNLSASRPQDRQFILSSKKLLLSDSGFYLCAWDGLPYGYTFGSGTRLTVV.

The chain is built from TRBV7-2 and TRBJ2-4, with a weak D call TRBD1 (6 bases). Per germline, CDR1 SGHTA and CDR2 FQGNSA. Trimming removed 7 bases from V and 7 bases from J, with 20 bases in between. CDR3 length: 15 amino acids. The CDR3 is CASTLGGGYMNIQYF. In DNA, the CDR3 is TGTGCCAGCACCCTAGGGGGTGGCTATATGAACATTCAGTACTTC.

This clone was seen more than once but under ten times. The chain has TRBV11-2 and TRBJ2-7; 9 bases are shared with TRBD2. Germline V gene lookup returns CDR1 SGHAT and CDR2 FQNNGV. CDR3 length equals 16 residues. Trimming removed 0 bases from V and 2 bases from J; junction bases left unmatched: 5. CDR3 in amino acids: CASSLDRLAGTYEQYF. For the CDR3, the DNA is TGTGCCAGCAGCTTAGATAGGCTAGCGGGGACCTACGAGCAGTACTTC.

Notes on this clone: The junction differs from germline at one of its ends, possibly a read error. The J gene is TRBJ2-1, the V gene TRBV7-2; 11 positions agree with TRBD2. The CDR3 extends over 13 amino acids. Germline V gene data show CDR1 as SGHTA and CDR2 as FQGNSA. As DNA, the CDR3 is TGTGCCAGCAGCTTATCACTAGCGGGAGCCCCGGTCTTC. This encodes CASSLSLAGAPVF.

The genes are TRBV5-4 and TRBJ1-3, with 8 bases matching TRBD1. The CDR3 is 14 residues long. CDR1 and CDR2 from the germline V gene are SGHNT and YYREEE (reference sequence). V gave up 4 bases and J gave up 2 bases; unmatched junction bases: 2. The DNA of the CDR3 is TGTGCCAGCAGCAAGACAGGGGCTGGAAACACCATATATTTT. Its translation: CASSKTGAGNTIYF.